This TCR beta chain was obtained from a study of CD8+ T cells in alopecia areata. About the research overall: Treated individuals took tofacitinib by mouth, 5 to 10 mg twice daily.

Peripheral blood and lesional scalp punch biopsies were taken from alopecia areata patients. Sorted populations comprised CD4+ and CD8+ T cells obtained from PBMCs. As the sequencing template, cDNA was produced by extracting RNA and reverse transcribing it. Libraries were prepared by immunoSEQ multiplex PCR; TCRdb keeps only in-frame clonotypes and omits some of them. The sample lists 65,000 to 75,000 clones; around 49% were seen once. CDR3 length: 12 amino acids. CDR1 and CDR2 from the germline V gene are SQVTM and ANQGSEA. The clonotype was recovered from a human donor with alopecia areata. The source was CD8+ T cells sorted from blood, collected at week 0. The chain carries TRBV29-1 and TRBJ2-5, with 8 bases lining up with TRBD2. The J call may not be correct, given that the DNA end is closer to TRBJ2-7. The CDR3, as DNA: TGCAGCGTTGCGACTAGCGACGTCGAGCAGTACTTC. This encodes CSVATSDVEQYF.